This T cell receptor (beta chain) appears in the sequencing data of a study of blood T cells in healthy people across ages. Healthy Caucasian individuals from Russia aged about 6 to 95 served as donors. Each sample gave at least 7 million isolated PBMCs. Germline CDR1 reads DFQATT; CDR2 reads SNEGSKA (reference sequence). Deletions cut 2 bases from V and 0 bases from J, with 8 bases between. The CDR3 length is 13 residues. This clonotype appeared many times. The second PCR ran about 7 to 12 cycles with a sample-barcoded 5' primer and J-beta primers. TCRdb passed the 5' RACE reads through MiXCR, listing each CDR3 protein once. The sample holds around 850,000 distinct CDR3 sequences, roughly 40% seen once.

This chain joins TRBV20-1 and TRBJ2-7; D not certain. Sequencing was carried out using blood. This TCR was recovered from a man younger than 30 in good health. The CDR3 region is CSARKPASYEQYF. CDR3 in DNA: TGCAGTGCTAGAAAACCAGCCTCCTACGAGCAGTACTTC.